This T cell receptor (beta chain) was profiled in a study of neurological immune-mediated disorders. This clonotype has just a few counts. A clone one base away is much larger, so this may be a read error. TCRdb reprocessed the 5' RACE reads via MiXCR and lists one record per CDR3 protein. The table has approximately 80,000 distinct CDR3 sequences, 4.3% seen once; the top ten hold 5.7%. Trimming took off 0 bases at V and 11 bases at J, with 13 bases between the two ends. This CDR3 is 13 amino acids long. The time point: longitudinal time-point 3. Sequencing was carried out using PBMCs. This sequence joins TRBV12-3 or TRBV12-4 and TRBJ1-1; D call uncertain. The receptor comes from a woman in her sixties with multiple sclerosis. CDR3 residues: CASSLALGSAAFF. The CDR3 nucleotides read TGTGCCAGCAGTTTAGCGCTAGGCAGTGCGGCTTTCTTT.